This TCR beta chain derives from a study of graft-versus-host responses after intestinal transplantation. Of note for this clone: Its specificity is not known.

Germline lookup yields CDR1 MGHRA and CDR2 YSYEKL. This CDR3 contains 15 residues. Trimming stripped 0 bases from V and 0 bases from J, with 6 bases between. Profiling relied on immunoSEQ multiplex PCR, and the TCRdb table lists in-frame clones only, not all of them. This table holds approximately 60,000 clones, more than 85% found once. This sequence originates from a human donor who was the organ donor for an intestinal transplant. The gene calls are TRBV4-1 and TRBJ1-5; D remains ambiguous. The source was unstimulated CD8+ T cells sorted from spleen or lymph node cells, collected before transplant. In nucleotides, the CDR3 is TGCGCCAGCAGCCAAGATCAAAATAGCAATCAGCCCCAGCATTTT. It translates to CASSQDQNSNQPQHF.